The 11 T cell receptor beta chains in this list originate from one sample, sequenced in a study of regulatory T cells in long-lasting Graves disease. Arm-PCR of CDR3 regions and iRepertoire HTBI primers were the basis on which TCR beta libraries were built. TCRdb itself ran the multiplex PCR reads through MiXCR, one entry per CDR3 protein. Of about 470,000 distinct CDR3 sequences in the sample, 20% to 25% were seen once. Time point given: persistent/refractory GD, antithyroid drugs over 5 years with positive TRAb. Construction of the TCR library relied on RNA isolated from PBMCs. Sequences were derived from peripheral blood mononuclear cells (PBMCs), sampled when the disease was refractory, from a patient treated with antithyroid drugs. These receptors were taken from a female donor with Graves disease.

This clonotype was observed a few times. This chain links TRBV3-1 with TRBJ1-2; D unresolved. The CDR3 is made up of 13 amino acids. The germline V and J ends were trimmed by 2 bases and 4 bases, with 8 bases remaining between them. Germline V lookup: CDR1 LGHDT, CDR2 YNNKEL (reference sequence). CDR3 residues: CASSQSGFYGYTF. The CDR3 nucleotides read TGTGCCAGCAGCCAATCGGGATTCTATGGCTACACCTTC.

This clonotype was counted only a few times. This rearrangement joins TRBV3-1 to TRBJ1-1, with TRBD1 matching over 7 bases. J was trimmed by 1 base and V by 4 bases; bases with no gene match: 6. The CDR3 totals 15 residues. Germline lookup yields CDR1 LGHDT and CDR2 YNNKEL (reference sequence). CDR3 sequence (DNA): TGTGCCAGCAGCCGTCAGGGGGTTGGGAACACTGAAGCTTTCTTT. Protein sequence: CASSRQGVGNTEAFF.

This clonotype was seen only a few times. The V call is TRBV10-3, the J call TRBJ2-5; D perhaps matches TRBD2 (5 bases). Trimming took off 3 bases at V and 5 bases at J, with 13 bases between the two ends. This CDR3 has 14 amino acids. Germline V gene sequence: CDR1 ENHRY, CDR2 SYGVKD. CDR3 sequence: CAISERGPGETQYF. The DNA of the CDR3 is TGTGCCATCAGTGAACGGGGTCCGGGGGAGACCCAGTACTTC.

J is TRBJ2-7 and V is TRBV7-2; TRBD1 or TRBD2 may be the D gene (5 bases each). In germline, CDR1 is SGHTA, CDR2 FQGNSA. V lost 5 bases and J lost 2, with 22 bases in between. This CDR3 region has 17 residues. The CDR3 coding sequence is TGTGCCAGCAGCCTCCGGGACGGTGGATGGGCTACCTACGAGCAGTACTTC. Its protein is CASSLRDGGWATYEQYF.

This clonotype was seen many times. The chain joins TRBV2 to TRBJ1-2, with 10 nucleotides matching TRBD1. This CDR3 contains 12 residues. Germline V gene sequence: CDR1 SNHLY, CDR2 FYNNEI. Unmatched junction bases numbered 6, after V lost 9 bases and J lost 8 bases. CDR3 DNA sequence: TGTGCCAGGAGACAGGGGGCCGGGGGCTACACCTTC. The encoded protein is CARRQGAGGYTF. The complete variable domain, with remaining parts taken from reference TRBV2 and TRBJ1-2, reads EPEVTQTPSHQVTQMGQEVILRCVPISNHLYFYWYRQILGQKVEFLVSFYNNEISEKSEIFDDQFSVERPDGSNFTLKIRSTKLEDSAMYFCARRQGAGGYTFGSGTRLTVV.

The V call is TRBV3-1, the J call TRBJ1-4; D unresolved. Germline-derived CDR1 and CDR2 are LGHDT and YNNKEL (reference sequence). Trimming cost V 0 bases and J 3 bases, with 23 bases left between them. The CDR3 extends over 20 amino acids. This CDR3 is CASSQDFWAGDRSANEKLFF. The DNA for the CDR3 is TGTGCCAGCAGCCAAGATTTTTGGGCAGGCGACCGATCGGCTAATGAAAAACTGTTTTTT.

The rearrangement links TRBV29-1 to TRBJ2-7; 9 bases line up with TRBD2. The CDR3 runs 12 residues. The germline CDR1 and CDR2 sequences are SQVTM and ANQGSEA. The trim removed 3 bases at V and 4 bases at J, leaving 1 base unmatched. The CDR3 spells CSVDTSGYEQYF. For the CDR3, the DNA is TGCAGCGTTGACACTAGCGGGTACGAGCAGTACTTC.

This clonotype was counted a few times. This chain uses TRBV9 with TRBJ2-5, with D tentatively TRBD2 (6 bases). Per the germline V gene, CDR1 is SGDLS and CDR2 is YYNGEE. CDR3 size: 14 residues. With 3 bases removed from V and 7 bases from J, the gap between germline ends came to 16 bases. CDR3 protein: CASSAGLSLGTQYF. CDR3 nucleotides: TGTGCCAGCAGCGCGGGACTGTCTCTTGGGACCCAGTACTTC.

CDR3 sequence reads: CASSQDTGHQETQYF. CDR3 nucleotides: TGCGCCAGCAGCCAAGATACGGGACATCAAGAGACCCAGTACTTC. The chain recombines TRBV4-1 with TRBJ2-5, with D perhaps matching TRBD1 (6 bases). CDR1 MGHRA and CDR2 YSYEKL come from the germline V gene. V gave up 0 bases and J gave up 2 bases, with 10 bases separating them. The CDR3 runs to 15 residues.

The V call is TRBV6-5, the J call TRBJ1-3; D is unclear. The CDR3 runs 13 residues. From germline, CDR1 is MNHEY and CDR2 SVGAGI. Trimming removed 4 bases at V and 10 bases at J, with 14 bases between. The CDR3 spells CASSSPGFGTIYF. Written as DNA, the CDR3 is TGTGCCAGCAGTTCCCCCGGCTTTGGGACCATATATTTT.

This clonotype has more than one count but fewer than ten. CDR3 protein: CASSSGIITTEQYF. For the CDR3, the DNA is TGCGCCAGCAGCTCGGGAATTATAACTACGGAGCAGTACTTC. The chain carries TRBV5-1 and TRBJ2-7; a weak D match, TRBD2 (5 bases). CDR1 and CDR2 (germline): SGHRS, YFSETQ. This CDR3 region has 14 residues. V was cut by 3 bases and J by 7 bases, with 17 bases left in between. The variable domain in full, completed from reference TRBV5-1 and TRBJ2-7, reads KAGVTQTPRYLIKTRGQQVTLSCSPISGHRSVSWYQQTPGQGLQFLFEYFSETQRNKGNFPGRFSGRQFSNSRSEMNVSTLELGDSALYLCASSSGIITTEQYFGPGTRLTVT.